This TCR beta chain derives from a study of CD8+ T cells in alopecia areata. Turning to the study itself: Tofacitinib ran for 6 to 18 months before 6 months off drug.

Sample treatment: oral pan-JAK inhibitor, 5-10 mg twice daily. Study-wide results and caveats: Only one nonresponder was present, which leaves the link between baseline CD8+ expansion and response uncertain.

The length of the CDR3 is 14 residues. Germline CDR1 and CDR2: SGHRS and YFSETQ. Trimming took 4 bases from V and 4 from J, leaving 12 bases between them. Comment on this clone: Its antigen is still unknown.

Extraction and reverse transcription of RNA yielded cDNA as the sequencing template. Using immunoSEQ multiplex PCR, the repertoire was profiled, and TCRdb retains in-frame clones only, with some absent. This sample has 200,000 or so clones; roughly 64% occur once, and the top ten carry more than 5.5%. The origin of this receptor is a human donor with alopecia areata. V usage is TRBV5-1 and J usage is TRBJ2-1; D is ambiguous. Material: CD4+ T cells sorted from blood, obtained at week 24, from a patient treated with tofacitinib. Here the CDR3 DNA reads TGCGCCAGCAGCCAGAGGATCGGATACAATGAGCAGTTCTTC. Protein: CASSQRIGYNEQFF.